One T cell receptor (beta chain) is described in this entry. This clone's antigen is unknown. No quality values exist for individual bases; no much larger clone is one base distant. The cohort was made up of 666 healthy bone marrow donors. At the time of sampling, all cohort members were nominally healthy, though unrecorded immune exposures were likely present. The donor tested CMV seronegative, placing the donor among the approximately 360 seronegative members of the cohort. A peripheral blood sample was provided by each donor, and peripheral blood mononuclear cells were used for TCR beta sequencing. The Qiagen DNeasy Blood Extraction Kit was used to extract genomic DNA from the blood cell samples. Sequences SEHNR (CDR1) and FQNEAQ (CDR2) are obtained from the germline V gene (reference sequence). The cysteine opens and the phenylalanine closes a CDR3 of 14 amino acids. Only the CDR3 portion is preserved as DNA: 42 bases, with reading frame beginning at the first base. At the junction V is shortened by 1 base and J by 6 bases, with 9 bases in between.

This sample is part of a study of cytomegalovirus exposure and HLA in healthy donors (dated by TCRdb to between 2016 and 2019). Broadly, across the study: An earlier analysis of some 600 of the donors reported about 300 Gb of sequence data and 100 million to 120 million unique TCR beta sequences obtained from 180 million or so T cells. Roughly 5 DR-DQ haplotypes were handled as single units for association and clustering, since linkage in the cohort was strong. Of the 398 genotyped donors, around 81% fell in the genetic ancestry cluster associated with self-reported Caucasian donors. Rather than drawing on any new phenotypic data, the later analysis identified candidate immune exposures from TCR beta sequences and the way those sequences occurred across donors. Both class I and class II loci were covered by HLA typing, at four-digit resolution. A later analysis re-examined previously published TCR beta repertoires from 600 to 700 donors and added high-resolution HLA genotyping to investigate patterns of TCR occurrence. An early release covering roughly 640 HLA-typed donors comprised about 300 gigabases of sequencing data and roughly 85 million unique TCR sequences. All discovery cohort repertoires had been generated using a single sequencing platform. On average, 235,054 unique TCR beta nucleotide sequences were sequenced per donor among 300 to 500 genotyped donors of the cohort, with around 19% of those sequences being non-productive. High-throughput TCR immunosequencing, statistical association of individual TCRs with disease status, and machine learning were combined to predict cytomegalovirus infection status. Using immunosequencing, the study profiled T cell repertoires from about 650 subjects and related those repertoires to cytomegalovirus serostatus. Genome-wide SNP genotypes for about three fifths of the roughly 670 donors were used in a later genetic analysis, which treated that subset as a discovery cohort. An earlier analysis of 587 of the donors applied high-throughput TCR beta sequencing to assess whether each TCR beta V gene segment acted as functional or pseudogenic. Donor age, sex, ethnicity and CMV serostatus were compiled alongside the repertoire data. A separate validation cohort of about 110 different subjects was used in addition to the roughly 640-subject first cohort. Typing coverage varied by locus: about 629-640 donors for A, B, C, DRB1 and DQB1; 522 for DQA1; approximately 610 for DPA1; around 490 for DPB1. The aim of the study was to test whether cataloging public T cell receptors could identify signatures of past pathogen exposure.

The study at large found these results: In a later analysis, several top co-occurrence clusters were reported to appear linked to parvovirus B19, influenza, CMV and Epstein-Barr virus. The earlier analysis of 450 to 700 of the donors excluded approximately 15 rarely observed V segments, including chromosome 9 orphons, because counts were too low. A further reported finding was that TCR beta sequences accurately predicted the HLA-A and HLA-B alleles for most subjects in the first cohort. Broadly in line with IMGT annotations, most TCR beta V segments showed up in productive rearrangements about 90% or about 30% of the time in an earlier analysis of some 590 of the donors. A few of the identified cytomegalovirus-associated TCR beta chains were confirmed in vitro to be specific for cytomegalovirus antigens. Most CMV-associated TCR beta chains appeared to be HLA-restricted in a later analysis, and the HLA associations seemed to be driven largely by CMV exposure. At a false discovery rate of 0.05, a later analysis linked 15,000 to 20,000 TCR beta sequences to specific HLA alleles. The presence/absence analyses assumed that sequencing depth was roughly uniform across donors, and that assumption may not be true. It was suggested by the authors that the approach could potentially be generalized to other disease states and immunological phenotypes. When HLA alleles, especially DR and DQ, strongly co-occurred, TCR associations were difficult to assign to individual alleles. HLA typing was unavailable for some donors at each locus, so association tests used only the typed subset. In a later genetic analysis, fewer N-insertions in productive TCRs were reported among donors in an Asian-associated ancestry cluster than the approximately 710-donor mean. The classifier was reported to diagnose cytomegalovirus status with high specificity and sensitivity in both the original and validation cohorts. While some public TCRs were present in many individuals, most TCR sequences turned up only very rarely across donors. A cluster of highly shared sequence variants was judged likely to represent a technical artifact of the sequencing pipeline. A total of some 180 TCR beta chains were listed by the study as associated with cytomegalovirus. A later analysis found that HLA-associated TCR beta chains were more clonally expanded and had lower generation probabilities than equally common non-associated chains. This cohort had only TCR beta chains sequenced, and the lack of alpha or paired-chain data limited which features could be detected. In a later analysis, TCR association rates were found to vary across HLA loci, with the most associated TCRs seen for DRB1 alleles and the fewest for HLA-C alleles. For the cohort, immune exposure information was limited to CMV serostatus. Correlated functional status among segregating V segments might be attributable to linkage disequilibrium, but an unknown experimental factor could not be ruled out. An association between a missense DCLRE1C variant and V-gene and J-gene trimming of TCR beta chains was found in a later genetic analysis and replicated in an independent cohort. Some IMGT-functional V segments, including TRBV6-2 and TRBV6-3, could not be told apart with the 87-base-pair reads, so those segments were excluded.

Preparation of the library involved the immunoSEQ multiplex PCR assay. A mixture of 60 forward primers for TCR Vbeta segments and 13 reverse primers for TCR Jbeta segments was used in the multiplex PCR. The CDR3 region of rearranged TCR beta genes was amplified from genomic DNA by a multiplex PCR assay. On the Illumina HiSeq System, the amplified TCR beta libraries were sequenced as 87-base-pair reads. On the study's bioinformatics: A later analysis tallied about 77 million unique TCR beta chains across the approximately 670 repertoires, and approximately 12 million of those chains were shared by two or more donors. Raw reads were error-corrected and collapsed into unique sequences by a nearest-neighbor algorithm in which closely related sequences were merged to remove PCR and sequencing errors. To assign V, D and J gene segments, CDR3 sequences were aligned to IMGT reference sequences. For a sequence to be retained, at least a six-nucleotide match to both a V gene segment and a J gene segment was required. A rearrangement was called productive if the CDR3 had no stop codons and remained in frame with V and J, and every other rearrangement was called non-productive. Following IMGT convention, CDR3 was defined as the stretch from the second conserved V-encoded cysteine to the conserved J-encoded phenylalanine. The earlier analysis of about 560 of the donors excluded any sequence lacking an unambiguous match to a single V gene segment. In an earlier analysis of approximately 550 of the donors, V segments were called functional above 56.7% productive rearrangements and were called segregating when the between-donor standard deviation exceeded 5%. A statistical classification framework was built for diagnosing cytomegalovirus status from the catalog of TCR beta chain sequences. In a later analysis, V and J genes were assigned by comparing TCR nucleotide sequences against IMGT/GENE-DB human TR gene sequences. The TCRdist pipeline was used in a later analysis to assign CDR3 sequences and most-parsimonious VDJ recombination scenarios. A later analysis defined each TCR beta chain by its CDR3 amino acid sequence plus V-gene family, and excluded reads lacking a unique V-gene family. In a later analysis, 450 to 600 highly shared, low-generation-probability nucleotide sequences were removed to address suspected cross-contamination and a sequencing artifact. For each public chain, a later analysis derived a clonal expansion index from normalized ranks of inferred template counts within each repertoire. In a later analysis, generation probabilities were computed using a VDJ recombination model fitted to out-of-frame rearrangements, and the results were checked against IGoR. Hypergeometric tests were used in a later analysis to score TCR-TCR, TCR-HLA and TCR-CMV co-occurrence, with a repertoire-size bias correction applied to the TCR pairs. False discovery rates were estimated in a later analysis by permuting HLA or CMV assignments 20 times. In a later analysis, co-occurring TCRs were grouped with DBSCAN, and TCRdist sequence similarity was added when clustering was performed within HLA-allele-positive subsets. Co-occurrence clustering excluded repertoires with fewer than 30,000 or more than 120,000 public chains, plus five with anomalous nucleotide sharing. Held by TCRdb, this immuneACCESS table contains in-frame sequences only and omits some clones. Under half of the omission traces to an unresolved V gene where checked; the cause of the rest is unknown. The V and J calls and the clone size are those of that table, but D and trimming were determined from the DNA. Across this sample there are around 110,000 clones, with approximately 84% seen only once. The top ten constitute about 2.2% of the sample.

The specimen sequenced was PBMCs. This clonotype was obtained from a man aged 30 to 39 in good health and CMV-seronegative. This receptor chain uses TRBV7-9 and TRBJ1-4; the D segment could be TRBD1, given 6 matching bases. CDR3 loop: CASSLEAGDEKLFF. The DNA sequence is given as TGTGCCAGCAGCTTAGAGGCAGGGGATGAAAAACTGTTTTTT.